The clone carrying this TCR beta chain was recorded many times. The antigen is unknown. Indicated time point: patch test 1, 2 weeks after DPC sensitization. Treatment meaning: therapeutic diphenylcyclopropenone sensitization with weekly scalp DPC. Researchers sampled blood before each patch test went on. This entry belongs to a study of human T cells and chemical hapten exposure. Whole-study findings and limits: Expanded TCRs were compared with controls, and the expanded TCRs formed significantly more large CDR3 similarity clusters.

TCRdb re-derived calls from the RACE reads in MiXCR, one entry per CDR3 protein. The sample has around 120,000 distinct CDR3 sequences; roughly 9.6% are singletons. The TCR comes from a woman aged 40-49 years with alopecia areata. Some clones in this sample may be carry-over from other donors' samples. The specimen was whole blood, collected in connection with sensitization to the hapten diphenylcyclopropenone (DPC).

The CDR3 bases are TGTGCCAGCAGCGCCTCAATTGCAACTAATGAAAAACTGTTTTTT. Amino acid sequence: CASSASIATNEKLFF. This chain joins TRBV9 and TRBJ1-4; D is uncertain. V dropped 3 bases and J dropped 0 bases, with 9 bases sitting between them. The germline CDR1 and CDR2 sequences are SGDLS and YYNGEE. The CDR3 is made up of 15 amino acids.